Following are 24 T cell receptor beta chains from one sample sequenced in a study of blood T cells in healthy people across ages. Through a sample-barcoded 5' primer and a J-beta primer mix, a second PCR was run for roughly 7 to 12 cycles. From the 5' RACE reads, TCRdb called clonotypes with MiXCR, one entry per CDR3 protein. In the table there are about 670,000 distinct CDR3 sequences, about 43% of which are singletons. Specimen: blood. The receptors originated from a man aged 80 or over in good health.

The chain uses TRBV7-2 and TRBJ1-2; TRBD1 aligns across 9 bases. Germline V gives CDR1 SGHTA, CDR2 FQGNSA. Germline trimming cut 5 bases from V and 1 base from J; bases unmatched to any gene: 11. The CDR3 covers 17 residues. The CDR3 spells CASSPIGGQGFNYGYTF. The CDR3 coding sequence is TGTGCCAGCAGCCCTATCGGCGGACAGGGGTTTAACTATGGCTACACCTTC.

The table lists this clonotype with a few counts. The CDR3 DNA reads TGTGCCAGCAGCTTAGCACGGTGGAGCGATTTGGACACAGATACGCAGTATTTT. Protein: CASSLARWSDLDTDTQYF. The chain uses TRBV7-9 and TRBJ2-3; no clear D. Trimming stripped 0 bases from V and 2 bases from J, with 18 bases between. This CDR3 is built from 18 residues. CDR1 is SEHNR, CDR2 FQNEAQ, per germline (reference sequence).

The CDR3, as DNA: TGTGCCAGCAGCGTTGCAGGGGGACCTCAAGAGACCCAGTACTTC. Amino acids: CASSVAGGPQETQYF. This chain uses TRBV9 with TRBJ2-5; the match to TRBD1 covers 7 bases. V lost 2 bases to trimming and J lost 2 bases; unmatched junction nucleotides: 6. CDR1 and CDR2 (germline): SGDLS, YYNGEE. The CDR3 contains 15 residues.

CDR3 DNA sequence: TGCGCCAGCAGCTATTCTAGCGGGTACGGTGAGACCCAGTACTTC. Amino acid sequence: CASSYSSGYGETQYF. J is TRBJ2-5 and V is TRBV5-1; the match to TRBD2 covers 8 bases. The CDR3 has 15 amino acids. V trimming: 3 bases; J trimming: 5 bases; junction bases outside the gene matches: 9. Looked up from germline, CDR1 is SGHRS and CDR2 is YFSETQ.

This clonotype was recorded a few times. The CDR3 is CASSSSGQGGNIQYF. DNA for the CDR3: TGTGCCAGCAGCTCCTCCGGACAGGGTGGGAACATTCAGTACTTC. The J gene is TRBJ2-4, the V gene TRBV6-6; TRBD1 matches at 8 bases. Trimming took 6 bases from V and 7 from J; bases not matched to a gene: 11. Germline-derived CDR1 and CDR2 are MNHNY and SVGAGI (reference sequence). This CDR3 is 15 amino acids long.

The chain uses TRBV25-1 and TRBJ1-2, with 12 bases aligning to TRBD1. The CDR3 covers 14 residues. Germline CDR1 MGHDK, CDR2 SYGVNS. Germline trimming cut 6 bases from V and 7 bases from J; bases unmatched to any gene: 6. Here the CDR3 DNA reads TGTGCCAGCAGCTCGGGACAGGGGGCGGGTGGCTACACCTTC. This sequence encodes CASSSGQGAGGYTF.

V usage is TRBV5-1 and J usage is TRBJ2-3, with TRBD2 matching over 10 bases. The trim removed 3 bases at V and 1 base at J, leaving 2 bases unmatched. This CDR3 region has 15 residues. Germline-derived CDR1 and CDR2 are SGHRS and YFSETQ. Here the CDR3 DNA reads TGCGCCAGCAGCTCTAGCGGGAGAGGCACAGATACGCAGTATTTT. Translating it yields CASSSSGRGTDTQYF.

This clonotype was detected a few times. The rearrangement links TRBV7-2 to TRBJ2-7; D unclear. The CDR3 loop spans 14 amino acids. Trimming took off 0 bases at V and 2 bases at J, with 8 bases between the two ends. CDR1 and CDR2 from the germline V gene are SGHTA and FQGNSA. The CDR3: CASSLAEPPYEQYF. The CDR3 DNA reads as TGTGCCAGCAGCTTAGCGGAGCCACCCTACGAGCAGTACTTC.

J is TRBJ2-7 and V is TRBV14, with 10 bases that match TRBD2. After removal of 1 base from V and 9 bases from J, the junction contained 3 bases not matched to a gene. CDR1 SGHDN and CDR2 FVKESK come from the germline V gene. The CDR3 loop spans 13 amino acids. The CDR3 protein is CASSQVLAGTQYF. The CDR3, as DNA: TGTGCCAGCAGCCAAGTACTAGCGGGGACGCAGTACTTC.

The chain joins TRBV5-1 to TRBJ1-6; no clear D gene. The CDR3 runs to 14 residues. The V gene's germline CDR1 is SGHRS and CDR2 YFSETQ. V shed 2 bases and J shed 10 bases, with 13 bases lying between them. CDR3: CASSLEVVGSPLHF. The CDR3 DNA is TGCGCCAGCAGCTTAGAGGTCGTCGGATCACCCCTCCACTTT. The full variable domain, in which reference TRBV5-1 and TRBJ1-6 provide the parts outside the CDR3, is KAGVTQTPRYLIKTRGQQVTLSCSPISGHRSVSWYQQTPGQGLQFLFEYFSETQRNKGNFPGRFSGRQFSNSRSEMNVSTLELGDSALYLCASSLEVVGSPLHFGNGTRLTVT.

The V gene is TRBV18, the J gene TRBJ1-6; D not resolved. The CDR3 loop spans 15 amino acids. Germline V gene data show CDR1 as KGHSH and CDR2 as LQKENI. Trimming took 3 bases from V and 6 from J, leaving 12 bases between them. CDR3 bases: TGTGCCAGCTCACCTCAGCGGGGTTCTAATTCACCCCTCCACTTT. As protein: CASSPQRGSNSPLHF.

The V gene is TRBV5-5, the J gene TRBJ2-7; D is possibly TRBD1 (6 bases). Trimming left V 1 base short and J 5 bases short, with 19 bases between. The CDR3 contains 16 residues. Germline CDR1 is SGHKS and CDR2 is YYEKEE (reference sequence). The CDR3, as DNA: TGTGCCAGCAGCTTGTCAACAGGGACGTCAGTCGACGAGCAGTACTTC. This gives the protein CASSLSTGTSVDEQYF.

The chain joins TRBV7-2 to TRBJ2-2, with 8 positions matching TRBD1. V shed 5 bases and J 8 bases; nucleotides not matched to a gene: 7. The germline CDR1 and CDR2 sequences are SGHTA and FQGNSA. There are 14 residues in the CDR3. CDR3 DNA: TGTGCCAGCAGCCTAAGACAGGGGCAGGGGGAGCTGTTTTTT. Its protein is CASSLRQGQGELFF.

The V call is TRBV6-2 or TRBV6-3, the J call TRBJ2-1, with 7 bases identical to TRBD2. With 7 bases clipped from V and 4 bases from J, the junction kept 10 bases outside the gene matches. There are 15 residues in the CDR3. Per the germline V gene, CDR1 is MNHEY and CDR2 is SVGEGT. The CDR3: CASNLGLAEYNEQFF. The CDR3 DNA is TGTGCCAGCAATCTTGGGCTAGCGGAGTACAATGAGCAGTTCTTC.

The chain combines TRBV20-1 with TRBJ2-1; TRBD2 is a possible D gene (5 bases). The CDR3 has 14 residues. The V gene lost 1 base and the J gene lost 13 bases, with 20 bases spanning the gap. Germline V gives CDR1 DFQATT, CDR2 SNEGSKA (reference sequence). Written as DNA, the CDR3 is TGCAGTGCTAGAGCTAAATGGGAGCAAGAGACCCAGTTCTTC. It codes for CSARAKWEQETQFF.

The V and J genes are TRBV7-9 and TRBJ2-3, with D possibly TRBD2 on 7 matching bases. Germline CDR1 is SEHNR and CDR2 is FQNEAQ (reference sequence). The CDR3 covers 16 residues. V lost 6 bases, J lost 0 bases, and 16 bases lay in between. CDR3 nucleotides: TGTGCCAGCAGGCTCCTCGCGGGGGCTAGCACAGATACGCAGTATTTT. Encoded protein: CASRLLAGASTDTQYF.

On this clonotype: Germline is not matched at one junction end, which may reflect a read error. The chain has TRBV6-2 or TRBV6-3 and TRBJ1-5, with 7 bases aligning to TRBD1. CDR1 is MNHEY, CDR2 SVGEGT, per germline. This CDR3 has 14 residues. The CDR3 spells CATQGDYSTQPQHF. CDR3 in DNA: TGTGCCACCCAGGGGGACTATAGCACTCAGCCCCAGCATTTT.

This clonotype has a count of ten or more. The CDR3 bases are TGCAGTGCGAGATTGGCAGGGGGCTTCTATGGCTACACCTTC. Residues: CSARLAGGFYGYTF. The V gene is TRBV20-1, the J gene TRBJ1-2; the match to TRBD1 covers 8 bases. This CDR3 spans 14 amino acids. After removal of 6 bases from V and 4 bases from J, the junction contained 10 bases not matched to a gene. Looked up from germline, CDR1 is DFQATT and CDR2 is SNEGSKA (reference sequence).

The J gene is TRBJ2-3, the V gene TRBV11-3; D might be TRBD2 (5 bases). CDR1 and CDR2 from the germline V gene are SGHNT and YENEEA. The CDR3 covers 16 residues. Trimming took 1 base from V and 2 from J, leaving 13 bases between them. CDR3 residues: CASSLGRQDFTDTQYF. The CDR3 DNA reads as TGTGCCAGCAGCTTAGGCAGGCAGGACTTCACAGATACGCAGTATTTT.

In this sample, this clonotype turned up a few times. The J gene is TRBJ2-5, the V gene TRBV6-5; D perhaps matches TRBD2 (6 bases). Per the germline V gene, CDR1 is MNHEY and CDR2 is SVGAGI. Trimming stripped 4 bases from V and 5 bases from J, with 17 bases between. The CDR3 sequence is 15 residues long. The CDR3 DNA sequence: TGTGCCAGCAGTTCCCTACCCGGGGGAAGTGAGACCCAGTACTTC. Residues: CASSSLPGGSETQYF.

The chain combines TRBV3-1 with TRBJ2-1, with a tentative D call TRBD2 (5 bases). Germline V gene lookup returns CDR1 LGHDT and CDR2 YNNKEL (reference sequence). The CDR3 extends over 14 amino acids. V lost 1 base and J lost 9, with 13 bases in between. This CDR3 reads CASSQGSASSEQFF. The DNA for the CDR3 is TGTGCCAGCAGCCAAGGTTCGGCTAGCAGTGAGCAGTTCTTC.

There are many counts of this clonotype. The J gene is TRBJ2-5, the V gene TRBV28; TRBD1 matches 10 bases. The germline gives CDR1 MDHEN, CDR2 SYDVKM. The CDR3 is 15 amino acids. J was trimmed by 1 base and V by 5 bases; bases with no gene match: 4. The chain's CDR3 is CASSRTGGVQETQYF. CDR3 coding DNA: TGTGCCAGCAGTCGGACAGGGGGTGTCCAAGAGACCCAGTACTTC.

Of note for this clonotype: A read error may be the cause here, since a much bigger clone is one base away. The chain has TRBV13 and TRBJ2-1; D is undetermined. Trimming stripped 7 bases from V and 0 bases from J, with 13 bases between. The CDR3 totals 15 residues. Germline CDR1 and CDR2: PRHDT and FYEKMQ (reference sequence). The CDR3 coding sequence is TGTGCCAGCAACAAACGGAGCAGCTCCTACAATGAGCAGTTCTTC. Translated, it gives CASNKRSSSYNEQFF.

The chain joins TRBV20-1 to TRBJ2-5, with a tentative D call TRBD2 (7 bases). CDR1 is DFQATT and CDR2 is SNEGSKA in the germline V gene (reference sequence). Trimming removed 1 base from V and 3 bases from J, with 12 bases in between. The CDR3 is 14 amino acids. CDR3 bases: TGCAGTGCTAGAGGGGGGGGCCCTGAAGAGACCCAGTACTTC. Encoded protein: CSARGGGPEETQYF.